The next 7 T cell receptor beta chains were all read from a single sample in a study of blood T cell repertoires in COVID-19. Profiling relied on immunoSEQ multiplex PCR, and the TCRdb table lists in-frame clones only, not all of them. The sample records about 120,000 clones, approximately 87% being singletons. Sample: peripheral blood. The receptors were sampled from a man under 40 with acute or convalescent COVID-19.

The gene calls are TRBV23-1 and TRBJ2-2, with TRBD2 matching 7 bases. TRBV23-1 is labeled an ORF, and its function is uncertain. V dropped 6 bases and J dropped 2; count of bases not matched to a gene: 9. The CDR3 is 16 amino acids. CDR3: CASSGTSARNTGELFF. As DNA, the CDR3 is TGCGCCAGCAGCGGTACTAGCGCGCGAAACACCGGGGAGCTGTTTTTT.

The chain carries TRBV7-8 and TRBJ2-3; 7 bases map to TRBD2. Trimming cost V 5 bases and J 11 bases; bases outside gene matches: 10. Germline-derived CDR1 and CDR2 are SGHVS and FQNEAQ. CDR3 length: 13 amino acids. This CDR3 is CASSGRGKRGQYF. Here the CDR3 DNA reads TGTGCCAGCAGCGGGCGTGGGAAGCGGGGGCAGTATTTT. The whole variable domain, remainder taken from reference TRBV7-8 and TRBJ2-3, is GAGVSQSPRYKVAKRGQDVALRCDPISGHVSLFWYQQALGQGPEFLTYFQNEAQLDKSGLPSDRFFAERPEGSVSTLKIQRTQQEDSAVYLCASSGRGKRGQYFGPGTRLTVL.

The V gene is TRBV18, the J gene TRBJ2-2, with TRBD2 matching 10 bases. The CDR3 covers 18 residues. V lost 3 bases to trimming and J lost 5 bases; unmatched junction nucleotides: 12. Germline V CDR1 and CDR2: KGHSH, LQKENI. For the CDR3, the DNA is TGTGCCAGCTCACCTGAGCTAGCGGGAGACCCAGATACCGGGGAGCTGTTTTTT. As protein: CASSPELAGDPDTGELFF.

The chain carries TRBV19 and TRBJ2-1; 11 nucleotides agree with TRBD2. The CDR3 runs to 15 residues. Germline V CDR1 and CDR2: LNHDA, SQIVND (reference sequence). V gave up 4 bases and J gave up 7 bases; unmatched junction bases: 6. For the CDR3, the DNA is TGTGCCAGTAGTACAGGACTAGCGGGTCCAAATGAGCAGTTCTTC. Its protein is CASSTGLAGPNEQFF. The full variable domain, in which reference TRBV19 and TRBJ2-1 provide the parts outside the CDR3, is DGGITQSPKYLFRKEGQNVTLSCEQNLNHDAMYWYRQDPGQGLRLIYYSQIVNDFQKGDIAEGYSVSREKKESFPLTVTSAQKNPTAFYLCASSTGLAGPNEQFFGPGTRLTVL.

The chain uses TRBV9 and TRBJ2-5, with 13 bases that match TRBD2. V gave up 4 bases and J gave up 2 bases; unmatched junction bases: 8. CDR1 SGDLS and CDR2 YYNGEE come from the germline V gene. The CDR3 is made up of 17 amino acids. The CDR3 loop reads CASSPRMTSGGQETQYF. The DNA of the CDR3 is TGTGCCAGCAGCCCTCGAATGACTAGCGGGGGGCAAGAGACCCAGTACTTC.

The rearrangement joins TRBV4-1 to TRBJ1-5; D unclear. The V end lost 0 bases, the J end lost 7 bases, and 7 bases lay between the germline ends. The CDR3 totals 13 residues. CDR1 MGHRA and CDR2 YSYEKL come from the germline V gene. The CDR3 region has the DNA TGCGCCAGCAGCCAAGATCGTGTGCAGCCCCAGCATTTT. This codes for CASSQDRVQPQHF.

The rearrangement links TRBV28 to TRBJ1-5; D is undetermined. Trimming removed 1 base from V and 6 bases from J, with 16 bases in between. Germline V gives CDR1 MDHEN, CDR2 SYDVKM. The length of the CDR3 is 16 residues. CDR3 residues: CASSLFAQVGVQPQHF. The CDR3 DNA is TGTGCCAGCAGTTTATTTGCGCAGGTGGGAGTTCAGCCCCAGCATTTT.